This is a list of T cell receptor beta chains from one sample in a study of T cell repertoires in cytomegalovirus infection. TCRdb used MiXCR to reprocess the reads, holding one entry per CDR3 protein. The table lists about 450,000 distinct CDR3 sequences, approximately 33% of them singletons. Sequenced: PBMCs. These receptors were obtained from a human donor in good health (CMV status not recorded). Some clones in this sample may be carry-over from other donors' samples. CDR3s include the opening cysteine and the closing phenylalanine or tryptophan. The D gene is left open where the match is weak. For some rows the clone size is stated as once, few or many, or as a class when expanded; others skip it.

clone size,J gene,V gene,D gene,CDR3 protein,CDR3 DNA
NA,TRBJ1-1,TRBV5-1,NA,CASSLLGANTEAFF,TGCGCCAGCTCCCTGCTGGGGGCGAACACTGAAGCTTTCTTT
NA,TRBJ2-1,TRBV12-3/TRBV12-4,NA,CASVLSPGEQFF,TGTGCCAGCGTCCTAAGCCCAGGGGAGCAGTTCTTC
few,TRBJ2-7,TRBV11-2,TRBD2,CASSLESSGGPPTYEQYF,TGTGCCAGCAGCTTAGAGTCTAGCGGGGGGCCTCCTACCTACGAGCAGTACTTC
NA,TRBJ2-7,TRBV11-3,TRBD2,CASSLGAGGEQYF,TGTGCCAGCAGCCTCGGGGCGGGGGGCGAGCAGTACTTC
NA,TRBJ1-2,TRBV5-4,NA,CASSRYTVRGGYTF,TGTGCCAGCAGCCGCTACACCGTGAGGGGCGGCTACACCTTC
many,TRBJ2-1,TRBV7-6,TRBD2,CASSFSGGTYNEQFF,TGTGCCAGCAGCTTTAGCGGGGGAACCTACAATGAGCAGTTCTTC
many,TRBJ2-4,TRBV7-8,TRBD1,CASSLVRVAEGTGKQNIQYF,TGTGCCAGCAGCTTAGTTCGAGTAGCGGAAGGGACAGGGAAGCAAAACATTCAGTACTTC
NA,TRBJ1-1,TRBV19,NA,CASSKDSDTEAFF,TGTGCCAGTAGTAAGGACAGTGACACTGAAGCTTTCTTT
few,TRBJ2-7,TRBV5-3,TRBD1,CASSSNVFGQGPYEQYF,TGTGCCAGCAGCTCGAACGTTTTTGGACAGGGCCCCTACGAGCAGTACTTC
NA,TRBJ2-2,TRBV7-3,TRBD1,CASSPTGVGTVELFF,TGTGCCAGCAGTCCCACAGGGGTGGGGACCGTTGAGCTGTTTTTT
few,TRBJ2-1,TRBV6-1,TRBD1,CASSARTGADNEQFF,TGTGCCAGCTCCGCCCGGACAGGGGCTGACAATGAGCAGTTCTTC
NA,TRBJ2-5,TRBV20-1,TRBD2,CSARLAGVRETQYF,TGCAGTGCCCGCCTAGCGGGGGTTCGGGAGACCCAGTACTTC
NA,TRBJ1-6,TRBV2,NA,CASSEQKTEINSPLHF,TGTGCCAGCAGTGAACAAAAGACCGAGATAAATTCACCCCTCCACTTT
many,TRBJ1-5,TRBV6-1,NA,CASSRQNNQPQHF,TGTGCCAGCAGTAGACAGAACAATCAGCCCCAGCATTTT
few,TRBJ2-1,TRBV2,NA,CASSEGGQGGGEQFF,TGTGCCAGCAGTGAGGGCGGACAGGGAGGGGGTGAGCAGTTCTTC
few,TRBJ2-7,TRBV6-1,NA,CASSQGQPGGYEQYF,TGTGCCAGCAGCCAAGGACAGCCCGGGGGCTACGAGCAGTACTTC
few,TRBJ2-7,TRBV10-3,TRBD1,CAISERQGEGWEQYF,TGTGCCATCAGTGAACGACAGGGGGAAGGGTGGGAGCAGTACTTC
many,TRBJ2-2,TRBV7-3,TRBD1,CASSRDGTGKTGELFF,TGTGCCAGCAGCCGAGACGGGACAGGGAAGACCGGGGAGCTGTTTTTT
NA,TRBJ2-1,TRBV5-4,NA,CASSYVTGLGSNEQFF,TGTGCCAGCAGCTACGTGACTGGGCTGGGGTCCAATGAGCAGTTCTTC
NA,TRBJ2-7,TRBV10-2,NA,CASSERQGLGYEQYF,TGCGCCAGCAGTGAACGGCAGGGTCTTGGCTACGAGCAGTACTTC
few,TRBJ2-2,TRBV6-2/TRBV6-3,TRBD2,CASVQKPAGTGELFF,TGTGCCAGCGTCCAAAAGCCAGCGGGGACCGGGGAGCTGTTTTTT
NA,TRBJ1-2,TRBV5-1,NA,CASSLSSGGGLYGYNF,TGCGCCAGCAGCTTGAGCTCCGGGGGCGGTCTCTATGGCTACAACTTC
once,TRBJ1-6,TRBV6-5,NA,CASSNGFEGDNSPLHF,TGTGCCAGCAGTAATGGATTTGAGGGCGACAATTCACCCCTCCACTTT
NA,TRBJ1-1,TRBV2,NA,CASSWAGGNTEAFF,TGTGCCAGCAGTTGGGCCGGGGGGAACACTGAAGCTTTCTTT
NA,TRBJ2-1,TRBV27,NA,CASMVGPYNEQFF,TGTGCCAGCATGGTAGGGCCCTACAATGAGCAGTTCTTC
NA,TRBJ1-4,TRBV19,TRBD1,CASSTPTGIREKLFF,TGTGCCAGTAGTACACCGACAGGGATAAGGGAAAAACTGTTTTTT
many,TRBJ1-5,TRBV7-9,NA,CASSPDGLNQPQHF,TGTGCCAGCAGCCCAGACGGACTCAATCAGCCCCAGCATTTT
NA,TRBJ2-3,TRBV6-5,TRBD2,CASRRGLAGDTQYF,TGTGCCAGCAGACGAGGACTAGCTGGAGATACGCAGTATTTT
NA,TRBJ1-1,TRBV2,NA,CASSDGGVWAAFF,TGTGCCAGCAGTGATGGGGGGGTTTGGGCAGCTTTCTTT
NA,TRBJ1-2,TRBV4-2,NA,CASSQIGGGYGYTF,TGTGCCAGCAGCCAAATCGGCGGCGGGTATGGCTACACCTTC
few,TRBJ1-2,TRBV7-9,NA,CASTLTPSRDYGYTF,TGTGCCAGCACTCTAACCCCCTCTCGAGACTATGGCTACACCTTC
NA,TRBJ1-5,TRBV19,TRBD1,CASSLYRQGGWGSQPQHF,TGTGCCAGTAGTCTTTATCGACAGGGCGGATGGGGCAGTCAGCCCCAGCATTTT
many,TRBJ1-1,TRBV7-8,NA,CASSLTQMNTEAFF,TGTGCCAGCAGCTTAACGCAGATGAACACTGAAGCTTTCTTT
many,TRBJ1-4,TRBV7-9,TRBD1,CASSLGGTGGEKLFF,TGTGCCAGCAGCTTAGGTGGGACAGGAGGAGAAAAACTGTTTTTT
NA,TRBJ2-5,TRBV6-1,TRBD1,CASSEMVTGGETQYF,TGTGCCAGCAGTGAAATGGTGACAGGGGGAGAGACCCAGTACTTC
NA,TRBJ1-4,TRBV27,TRBD1,CASRSGGTGGEKLFF,TGTGCCAGCAGAAGTGGCGGGACAGGGGGGGAAAAACTGTTTTTT
few,TRBJ2-7,TRBV6-2/TRBV6-3,NA,CASNDPLRGPYEQYF,TGTGCCAGCAATGACCCTCTCAGGGGCCCCTACGAGCAGTACTTC
many,TRBJ1-5,TRBV7-2,TRBD1,CASSPGQAKSNQPQHF,TGTGCCAGCAGCCCTGGACAGGCAAAGAGCAATCAGCCCCAGCATTTT
few,TRBJ2-5,TRBV7-9,NA,CASSLAGDGETQYF,TGTGCCAGCAGCTTAGCCGGGGACGGAGAGACCCAGTACTTC
few,TRBJ1-2,TRBV20-1,NA,CSARKQNGGYTF,TGCAGTGCTAGAAAACAGAATGGAGGCTACACCTTC
NA,TRBJ2-7,TRBV13,NA,CASSLYTFSYEQYF,TGTGCCAGCAGCTTATACACTTTTTCCTACGAGCAGTACTTC
NA,TRBJ2-6,TRBV19,NA,CASTPRPGANVLTF,TGTGCCAGTACCCCCCGTCCTGGGGCCAACGTCCTGACTTTC
few,TRBJ1-2,TRBV29-1,TRBD1,CSAAPGGQGGDGYTF,TGCAGCGCCGCGCCCGGGGGACAGGGTGGGGATGGCTACACCTTC
NA,TRBJ1-4,TRBV12-3/TRBV12-4,NA,CASSPGNGNEKLFF,TGTGCCAGCAGCCCTGGTAATGGTAATGAAAAACTGTTTTTT
NA,TRBJ2-3,TRBV12-3/TRBV12-4,TRBD2,CASSSRLAGDTDTQYF,TGTGCCAGCAGTTCCCGACTAGCGGGGGATACAGATACGCAGTATTTT
few,TRBJ2-7,TRBV4-1,TRBD2,CASSLPGLDSYEQYF,TGCGCCAGCAGCTTACCGGGACTAGATTCCTACGAGCAGTACTTC
many,TRBJ1-1,TRBV10-3,NA,CAISGTARNTEAFF,TGTGCCATCAGTGGGACAGCGAGGAACACTGAAGCTTTCTTT